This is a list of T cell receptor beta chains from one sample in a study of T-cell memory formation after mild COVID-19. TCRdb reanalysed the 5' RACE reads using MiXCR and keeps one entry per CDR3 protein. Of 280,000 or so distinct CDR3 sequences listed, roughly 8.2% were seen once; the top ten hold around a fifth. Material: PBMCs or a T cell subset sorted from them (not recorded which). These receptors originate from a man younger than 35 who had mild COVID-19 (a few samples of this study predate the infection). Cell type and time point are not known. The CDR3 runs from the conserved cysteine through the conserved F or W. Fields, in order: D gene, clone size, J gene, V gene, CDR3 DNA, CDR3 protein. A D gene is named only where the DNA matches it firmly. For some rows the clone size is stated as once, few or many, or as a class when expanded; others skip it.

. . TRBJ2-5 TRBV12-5 TGTGCTAGTGGTTTGACCCTGGGTCGGGGGACTGCAAAGCAAGAGACCCAGTACTTC CASGLTLGRGTAKQETQYF
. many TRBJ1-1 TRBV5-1 TGCGCCAGCAGCTTGATAGAGGGGAACACTGAAGCTTTCTTT CASSLIEGNTEAFF
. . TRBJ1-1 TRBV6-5 TGTGCCAGCAGTTTACAGGGTTTGAAGGCTGAAGCTTTCTTT CASSLQGLKAEAFF
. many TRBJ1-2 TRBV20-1 TGCAGTGCAGGAGGACCGCGCTATGGCTACACCTTC CSAGGPRYGYTF
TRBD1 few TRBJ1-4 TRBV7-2 TGTGCCAGCAGCTTAATAGGACAGGGAGCTAATGAAAAACTGTTTTTT CASSLIGQGANEKLFF
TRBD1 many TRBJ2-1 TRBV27 TGTGCCAGCAGTTTATTGGGACAGGGGTCGTGGAATGAGCAGTTCTTC CASSLLGQGSWNEQFF
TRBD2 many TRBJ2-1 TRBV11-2 TGTGCCAGCAGCTCAACTAGCGGGACCGACAATGAGCAGTTCTTC CASSSTSGTDNEQFF
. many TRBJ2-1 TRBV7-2 TGTGCCAGCACCCCGAGCTGGACTCCCACCCGGTACTACAATGAGCAGTTCTTC CASTPSWTPTRYYNEQFF
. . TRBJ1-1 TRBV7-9 TGTGCCAGCAGCTTAGTTGGCAGACCTAACACTGAAGCTTTCTTT CASSLVGRPNTEAFF
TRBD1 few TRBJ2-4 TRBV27 TGTGCCAGCAGTGCCGGGACAGGGATTGGAAACATTCAGTACTTC CASSAGTGIGNIQYF
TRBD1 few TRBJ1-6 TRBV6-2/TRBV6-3 TGTGCCAGCAGTCGATCACAGGGGGCGTCCGCTTCACCCCTCCACTTT CASSRSQGASASPLHF
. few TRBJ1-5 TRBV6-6 TGTGCCAGCAGTTATTTGGGAAGTCAGCCCCAGCATTTT CASSYLGSQPQHF
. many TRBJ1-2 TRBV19 TGTGCCAGTAAAGGGAATGGCTACACCTTC CASKGNGYTF
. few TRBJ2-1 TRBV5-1 TGCGCCAGCAGCATACAGGGAAGGAGCTCCTACAATGAGCAGTTCTTC CASSIQGRSSYNEQFF
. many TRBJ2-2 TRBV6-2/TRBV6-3 TGTGCCAGCAGTTCCCTCTTCGGCGGGGAGCTGTTTTTT CASSSLFGGELFF
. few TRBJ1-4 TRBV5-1 TGCGCCAGCAGCCCGGACGGTGCAACTAATGAAAAACTGTTTTTT CASSPDGATNEKLFF
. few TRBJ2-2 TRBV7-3 TGTGCCAGCAGCCCCCCAGGGAACACCGGGGAGCTGTTTTTT CASSPPGNTGELFF
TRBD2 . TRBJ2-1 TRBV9 TGTGCCAGCAGCGTTGGACGCGGAGCGGGGGGGATCAATGAGCAGTTCTTC CASSVGRGAGGINEQFF
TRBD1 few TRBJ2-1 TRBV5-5 TGTGCCAGCAGCCCAAGGGACAGGCTATACAATGAGCAGTTCTTC CASSPRDRLYNEQFF
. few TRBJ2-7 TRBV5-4 TGTGCCAGCAGCTTCGAGGGGATCCCCTACGAGCAGTACTTC CASSFEGIPYEQYF
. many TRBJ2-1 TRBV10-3 TGTGCCATCAGTGTGGACGGCTACAATGAGCAGTTCTTC CAISVDGYNEQFF
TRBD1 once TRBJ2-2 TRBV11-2 TGTGCCAGCAGCTTAGTTGCAGGGGGCGGCGGGGAGCAGTTTTTT CASSLVAGGGGEQFF
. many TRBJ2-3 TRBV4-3 TGCGCCAGCAGCCAATATTTTTCGGGGGCGCCCGATACGCAGTATTTT CASSQYFSGAPDTQYF
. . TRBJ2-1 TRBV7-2 TGTGCCAGCAGCGCAACCGGACAGAGCGGCTCCTACAATGAGCAGTTCTTC CASSATGQSGSYNEQFF
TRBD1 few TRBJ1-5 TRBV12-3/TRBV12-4 TGTGCCAGCAGTTTCAGGGGGCGCAAGCCCCAGCATTTT CASSFRGRKPQHF
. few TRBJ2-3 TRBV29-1 TGCAGGGGAGCTAGCACAGATACGCAGTATTTT CRGASTDTQYF
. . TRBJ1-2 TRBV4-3 TGCGCCAGCAGCCAAGGCCCAGGGCCCCCTGGCTACACCTTC CASSQGPGPPGYTF
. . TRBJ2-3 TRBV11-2 TGTGCCAGCAGCTTAGTTGGATCGCAGTATTTT CASSLVGSQYF
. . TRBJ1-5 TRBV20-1 TGCAGTGCTAGGGCGACAGGACCTCATCAGCCCCAGCATTTT CSARATGPHQPQHF
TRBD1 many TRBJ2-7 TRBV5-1 TGCGCCAGCAGCCCGAGGGGACAGGGCCACGAGCAGTACTTC CASSPRGQGHEQYF
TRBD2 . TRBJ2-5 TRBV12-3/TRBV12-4 TGTGCCAGCACGGCTAGCGGGGGTCAGACCCAGTACTTC CASTASGGQTQYF
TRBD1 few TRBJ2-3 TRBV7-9 TGTGCCAGCAGCTTAGTCTGGGACAGCTTTGGAGCAGATACGCAGTATTTT CASSLVWDSFGADTQYF